The present T cell receptor (beta chain) was sequenced within a study of blood T cell repertoires in COVID-19. Overall study context: Samples representing acute and convalescent COVID-19 were sourced from the United States, Italy and Spain. The analysed material was cDNA or gDNA that came from T cells, B-cell-depleted T cells, or PBMCs.

In the study's own analysis: Estimated nucleated cell counts came from reference gene primer amplification. Data came from immunoSEQ multiplex PCR; TCRdb stores just in-frame clones and leaves some out. V, J and clone size are those of that table, while D and trimming were read from the DNA. This table holds some 180,000 clones, around 80% found once. The CDR3 totals 13 residues. The V gene lost 3 bases and the J gene lost 4 bases, with 7 bases spanning the gap. Germline lookup yields CDR1 SGHAT and CDR2 FQNNGV. The sequencing input was peripheral blood. The chain couples TRBV11-2 to TRBJ1-3, with D tentatively TRBD1 (5 bases). The sequence derives from a human donor in a cohort sampled during active COVID-19. CDR3 DNA: TGTGCCAGCAGCTTGGGGCAAGGAAACACCATATATTTT. Residues: CASSLGQGNTIYF. The whole variable domain, filled in from reference TRBV11-2 and TRBJ1-3, reads EAGVAQSPRYKIIEKRQSVAFWCNPISGHATLYWYQQILGQGPKLLIQFQNNGVVDDSQLPKDRFSAERLKGVDSTLKIQPAKLEDSAVYLCASSLGQGNTIYFGEGSWLTVV.